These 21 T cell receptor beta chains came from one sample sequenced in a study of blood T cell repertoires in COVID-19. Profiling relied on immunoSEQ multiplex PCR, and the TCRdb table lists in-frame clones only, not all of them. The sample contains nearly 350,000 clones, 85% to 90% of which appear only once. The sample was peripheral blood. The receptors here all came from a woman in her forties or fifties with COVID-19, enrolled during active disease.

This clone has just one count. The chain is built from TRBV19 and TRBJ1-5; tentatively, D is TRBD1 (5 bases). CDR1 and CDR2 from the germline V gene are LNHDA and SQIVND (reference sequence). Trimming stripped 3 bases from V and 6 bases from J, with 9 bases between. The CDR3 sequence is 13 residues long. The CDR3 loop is CASSIRARQPQHF. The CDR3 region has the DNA TGTGCCAGTAGTATCAGGGCCCGTCAGCCCCAGCATTTT.

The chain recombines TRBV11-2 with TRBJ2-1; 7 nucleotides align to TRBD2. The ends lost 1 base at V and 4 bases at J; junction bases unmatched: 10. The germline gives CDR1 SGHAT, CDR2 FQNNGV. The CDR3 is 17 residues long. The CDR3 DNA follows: TGTGCCAGCAGCTTAGTAAGGTCTAGCGGAAAGTACAATGAGCAGTTCTTC. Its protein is CASSLVRSSGKYNEQFF.

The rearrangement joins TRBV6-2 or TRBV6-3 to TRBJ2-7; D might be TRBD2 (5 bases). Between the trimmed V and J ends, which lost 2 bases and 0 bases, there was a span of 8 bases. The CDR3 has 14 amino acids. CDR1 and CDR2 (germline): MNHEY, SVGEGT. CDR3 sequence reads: CASSYDTSSYEQYF. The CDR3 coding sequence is TGTGCCAGCAGTTACGACACTAGCTCCTACGAGCAGTACTTC.

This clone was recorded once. CDR3 sequence (DNA): TGTGCCAGCAGCCAAGACCGGGAGCAGTACTTC. It specifies CASSQDREQYF. This sequence joins TRBV3-1 (or the pseudogene TRBV3-2) and TRBJ2-7; no reliable D call. V was cut by 0 bases and J by 7 bases, with 4 bases left in between. The CDR3 sequence is 11 residues long. Germline loops: CDR1 LGHDT, CDR2 YNNKEL (reference sequence).

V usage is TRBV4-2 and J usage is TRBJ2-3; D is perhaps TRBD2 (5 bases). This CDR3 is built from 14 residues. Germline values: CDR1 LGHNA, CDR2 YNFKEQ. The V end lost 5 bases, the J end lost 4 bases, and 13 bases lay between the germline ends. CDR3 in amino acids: CASSGGGSSDTQYF. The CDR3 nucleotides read TGTGCCAGCAGCGGTGGTGGGAGTTCAGATACGCAGTATTTT.

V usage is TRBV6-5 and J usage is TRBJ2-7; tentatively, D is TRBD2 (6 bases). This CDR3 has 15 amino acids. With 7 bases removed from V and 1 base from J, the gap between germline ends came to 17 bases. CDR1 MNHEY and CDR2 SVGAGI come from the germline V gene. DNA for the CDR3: TGTGCCAGCAATACCGGGGGTACCCGATCCTACGAGCAGTACTTC. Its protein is CASNTGGTRSYEQYF.

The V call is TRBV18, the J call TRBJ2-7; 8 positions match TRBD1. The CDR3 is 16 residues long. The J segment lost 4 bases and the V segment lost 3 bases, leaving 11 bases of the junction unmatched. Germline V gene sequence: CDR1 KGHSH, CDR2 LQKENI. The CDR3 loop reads CASSPNKPGQAYEQYF. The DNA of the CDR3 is TGTGCCAGCTCACCTAATAAACCGGGACAGGCGTACGAGCAGTACTTC.

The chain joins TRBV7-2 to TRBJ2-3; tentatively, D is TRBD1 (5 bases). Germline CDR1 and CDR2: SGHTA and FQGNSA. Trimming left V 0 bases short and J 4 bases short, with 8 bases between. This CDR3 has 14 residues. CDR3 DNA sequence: TGTGCCAGCAGCTTAGCGGGGCCTTCAGATACGCAGTATTTT. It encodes CASSLAGPSDTQYF.

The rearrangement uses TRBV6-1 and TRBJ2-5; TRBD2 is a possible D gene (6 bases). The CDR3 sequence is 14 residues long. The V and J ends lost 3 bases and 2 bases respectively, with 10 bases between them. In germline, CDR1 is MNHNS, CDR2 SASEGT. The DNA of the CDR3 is TGTGCCAGCAGTGATAAGCGGGCTCAAGAGACCCAGTACTTC. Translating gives CASSDKRAQETQYF.

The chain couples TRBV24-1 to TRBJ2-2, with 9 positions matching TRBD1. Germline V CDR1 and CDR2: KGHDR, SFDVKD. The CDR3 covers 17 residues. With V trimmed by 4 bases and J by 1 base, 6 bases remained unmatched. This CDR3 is CATSDHRGRLNTGELFF. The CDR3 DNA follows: TGTGCCACCAGTGACCACAGGGGGCGTTTGAACACCGGGGAGCTGTTTTTT.

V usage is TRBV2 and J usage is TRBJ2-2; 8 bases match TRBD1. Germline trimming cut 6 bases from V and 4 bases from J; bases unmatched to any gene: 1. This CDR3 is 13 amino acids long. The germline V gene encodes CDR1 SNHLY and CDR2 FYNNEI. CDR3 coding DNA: TGTGCCAGCAGGGACAGGGCCACCGGGGAGCTGTTTTTT. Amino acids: CASRDRATGELFF.

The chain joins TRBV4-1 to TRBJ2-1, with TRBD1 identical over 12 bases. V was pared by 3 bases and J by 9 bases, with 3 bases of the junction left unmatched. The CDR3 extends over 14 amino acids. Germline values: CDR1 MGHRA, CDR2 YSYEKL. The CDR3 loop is CASSQGQGAGEQFF. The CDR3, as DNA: TGCGCCAGCAGCCAGGGACAGGGGGCCGGTGAGCAGTTCTTC.

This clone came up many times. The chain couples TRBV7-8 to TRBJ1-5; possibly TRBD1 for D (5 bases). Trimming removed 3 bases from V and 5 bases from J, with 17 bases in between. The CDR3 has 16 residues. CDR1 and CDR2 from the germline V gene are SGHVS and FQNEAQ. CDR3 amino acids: CASSLAGGFRYQPQHF. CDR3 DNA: TGTGCCAGCAGCTTGGCCGGGGGGTTTCGGTATCAGCCCCAGCATTTT.

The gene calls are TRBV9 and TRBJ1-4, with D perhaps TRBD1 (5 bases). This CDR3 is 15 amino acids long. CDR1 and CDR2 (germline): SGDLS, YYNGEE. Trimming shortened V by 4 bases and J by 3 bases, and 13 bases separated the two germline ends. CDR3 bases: TGTGCCAGCAGCCCCCGACAGAATTCTAATGAAAAACTGTTTTTT. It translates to CASSPRQNSNEKLFF.

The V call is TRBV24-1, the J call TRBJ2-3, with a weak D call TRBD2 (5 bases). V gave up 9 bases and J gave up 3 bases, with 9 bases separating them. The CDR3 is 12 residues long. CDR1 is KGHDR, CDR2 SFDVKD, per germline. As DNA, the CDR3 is TGTGCCACCTCGCGGGCAACAGATACGCAGTATTTT. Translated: CATSRATDTQYF.

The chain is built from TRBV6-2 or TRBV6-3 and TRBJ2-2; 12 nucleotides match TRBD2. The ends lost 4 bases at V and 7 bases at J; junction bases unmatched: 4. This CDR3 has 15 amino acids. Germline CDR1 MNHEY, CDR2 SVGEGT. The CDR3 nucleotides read TGTGCCAGCAGTTGGACTAGCGGGAAGGTCGGGGAGCTGTTTTTT. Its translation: CASSWTSGKVGELFF.

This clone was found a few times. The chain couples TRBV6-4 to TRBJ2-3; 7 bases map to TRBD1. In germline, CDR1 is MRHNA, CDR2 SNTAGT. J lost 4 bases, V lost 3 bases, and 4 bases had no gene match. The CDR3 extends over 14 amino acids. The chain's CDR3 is CASSESTGADTQYF. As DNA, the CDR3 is TGTGCCAGCAGTGAATCTACAGGGGCAGATACGCAGTATTTT.

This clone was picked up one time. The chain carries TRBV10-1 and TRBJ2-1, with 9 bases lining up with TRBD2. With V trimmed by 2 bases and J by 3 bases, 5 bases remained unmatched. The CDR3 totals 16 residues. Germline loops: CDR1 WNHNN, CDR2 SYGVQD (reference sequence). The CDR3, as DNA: TGCGCCAGCAGTGAGGACCGACTAGCGGACTACAATGAGCAGTTCTTC. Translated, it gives CASSEDRLADYNEQFF.

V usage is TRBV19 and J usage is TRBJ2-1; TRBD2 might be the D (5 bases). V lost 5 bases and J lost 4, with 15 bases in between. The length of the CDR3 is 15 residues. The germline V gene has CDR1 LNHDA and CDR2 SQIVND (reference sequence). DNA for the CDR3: TGTGCCAGTAGTCCCCCCTTAGGGAGATACAATGAGCAGTTCTTC. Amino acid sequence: CASSPPLGRYNEQFF.

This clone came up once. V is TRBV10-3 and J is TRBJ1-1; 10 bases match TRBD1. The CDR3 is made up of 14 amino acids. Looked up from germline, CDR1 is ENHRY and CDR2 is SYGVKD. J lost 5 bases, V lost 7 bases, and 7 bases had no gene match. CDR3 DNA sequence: TGTGCCATCACTGCGACAGGGGGCTGGACTGAAGCTTTCTTT. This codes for CAITATGGWTEAFF.

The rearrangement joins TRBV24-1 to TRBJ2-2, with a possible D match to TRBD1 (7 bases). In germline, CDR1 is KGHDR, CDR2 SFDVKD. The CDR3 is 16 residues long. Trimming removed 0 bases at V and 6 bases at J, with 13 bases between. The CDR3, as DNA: TGTGCCACCAGTGATTTGCAGGGGGGCCGTGCCGGGGAGCTGTTTTTT. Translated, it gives CATSDLQGGRAGELFF.